Listed here are 12 T cell receptor beta chains from one sample, sequenced in a study of blood T cell repertoires in COVID-19. Sequenced by immunoSEQ multiplex PCR; TCRdb stores in-frame clones only, minus some. The sample records 100,000 to 150,000 clones, around 88% being singletons. The sample consisted of peripheral blood. The receptors were sampled from a middle-aged man with acute or convalescent COVID-19.

This clone was observed a single time. V is TRBV7-2 and J is TRBJ2-5; no clear D gene. The V gene lost 5 bases and the J gene lost 5 bases, with 12 bases spanning the gap. Germline CDR1 SGHTA, CDR2 FQGNSA. The CDR3 contains 13 residues. In DNA form, the CDR3 reads TGTGCCAGCAGCCTTGGCCCCCGTGAGACCCAGTACTTC. The encoded protein is CASSLGPRETQYF.

J is TRBJ2-7 and V is TRBV5-1, with D maybe TRBD2 (6 bases). This CDR3 has 12 residues. CDR1 and CDR2 from the germline V gene are SGHRS and YFSETQ. V was clipped by 5 bases and J by 5 bases, with 11 bases between them. Here the CDR3 DNA reads TGCGCCAGCAGGGGTTCGGGGGACGAGCAGTACTTC. Its protein is CASRGSGDEQYF.

The V call is TRBV7-8, the J call TRBJ2-7; the D is unclear. This CDR3 has 13 residues. The V gene's germline CDR1 is SGHVS and CDR2 FQNEAQ. V was pared by 0 bases and J by 2 bases, with 5 bases between. CDR3 in DNA: TGTGCCAGCAGCTTAGCCATTGCCTACGAGCAGTACTTC. As protein: CASSLAIAYEQYF. Supplemented by reference TRBV7-8 and TRBJ2-7, the full variable domain reads GAGVSQSPRYKVAKRGQDVALRCDPISGHVSLFWYQQALGQGPEFLTYFQNEAQLDKSGLPSDRFFAERPEGSVSTLKIQRTQQEDSAVYLCASSLAIAYEQYFGPGTRLTVT.

This chain joins TRBV18 and TRBJ2-2; 12 bases match TRBD1. Per the germline V gene, CDR1 is KGHSH and CDR2 is LQKENI. After removal of 3 bases from V and 6 bases from J, the junction contained 8 bases not matched to a gene. This CDR3 spans 17 amino acids. Here the CDR3 DNA reads TGTGCCAGCTCACCGCCGGGACAGGGGGCCTCTCCCGGGGAGCTGTTTTTT. It specifies CASSPPGQGASPGELFF.

V usage is TRBV28 and J usage is TRBJ1-1; TRBD1 matches 11 bases. The CDR3 spans 15 residues. The V gene's germline CDR1 is MDHEN and CDR2 SYDVKM. Losses at the gene ends were 5 bases for V and 4 bases for J; bases not matched to a gene: 6. The CDR3 spells CASSPWTGGGTEAFF. CDR3 bases: TGTGCCAGCAGTCCATGGACAGGGGGCGGCACTGAAGCTTTCTTT.

The chain recombines TRBV7-9 with TRBJ1-4, with 7 bases that match TRBD1. With V trimmed by 3 bases and J by 7 bases, 5 bases remained unmatched. In germline, CDR1 is SEHNR, CDR2 FQNEAQ (reference sequence). CDR3 length: 14 amino acids. The CDR3 is CASSFLAGGEKLFF. CDR3 bases: TGTGCCAGCAGCTTTTTGGCAGGGGGTGAAAAACTGTTTTTT.

The CDR3 DNA sequence: TGTGCCAGCAGCCCTCGGACAGGAGGAGGTTATGGCTACACCTTC. It yields the protein CASSPRTGGGYGYTF. The chain employs TRBV9 and TRBJ1-2; 7 bases line up with TRBD1. The junction had 11 bases not matched to a gene; V was cut back by 4 bases and J by 5 bases. This CDR3 has 15 amino acids. Germline V CDR1 and CDR2: SGDLS, YYNGEE. Combining the CDR3 with reference TRBV9 and TRBJ1-2 gives the whole variable domain DSGVTQTPKHLITATGQRVTLRCSPRSGDLSVYWYQQSLDQGLQFLIQYYNGEERAKGNILERFSAQQFPDLHSELNLSSLELGDSALYFCASSPRTGGGYGYTFGSGTRLTVV.

The genes are TRBV29-1 and TRBJ1-2; TRBD1 might be the D (6 bases). Germline V gene lookup returns CDR1 SQVTM and CDR2 ANQGSEA. The germline V and J ends were trimmed by 7 bases and 3 bases, with 12 bases remaining between them. The CDR3 runs 12 residues. The CDR3 here is CSAHRDDYGYTF. CDR3 bases: TGCAGCGCTCACAGGGATGACTATGGCTACACCTTC.

This chain links TRBV28 with TRBJ2-1, with 11 bases aligning to TRBD2. The length of the CDR3 is 15 residues. The trim removed 4 bases at V and 2 bases at J, leaving 1 base unmatched. Germline loops: CDR1 MDHEN, CDR2 SYDVKM. The CDR3 region has the DNA TGTGCCAGCAGTTCGGGACTAGCGGCCTACAATGAGCAGTTCTTC. Its protein is CASSSGLAAYNEQFF. The full variable domain, completed using reference TRBV28 and TRBJ2-1, is DVKVTQSSRYLVKRTGEKVFLECVQDMDHENMFWYRQDPGLGLRLIYFSYDVKMKEKGDIPEGYSVSREKKERFSLILESASTNQTSMYLCASSSGLAAYNEQFFGPGTRLTVL.

The chain combines TRBV21-1 with TRBJ1-4; TRBD1, as called in the table, went unchecked against the DNA. TRBV21-1 is shown as a pseudogene. The CDR3 spans 17 residues. The DNA for the CDR3 is TGTGCCAGCAGCAAAGGTTCTCCCAAGGGGGCTAATGAAAAACTGTTTTTT. Its translation: CASSKGSPKGANEKLFF.

In the case of this clone: A read error may account for a junction end that differs from germline. This chain joins TRBV11-2 and TRBJ2-3; TRBD1 aligns across 12 bases. This CDR3 is 16 amino acids long. Germline V lookup: CDR1 SGHAT, CDR2 FQNNGV. The CDR3 reads CASSPEGTGGEDTQYF. In DNA, the CDR3 is TGTGCCAGCAGTCCAGAGGGGACAGGGGGCGAAGATACACAGTATTTT.

V usage is TRBV2 and J usage is TRBJ2-1; 7 bases agree with TRBD1. J was trimmed by 6 bases and V by 8 bases; bases with no gene match: 13. From germline, CDR1 is SNHLY and CDR2 FYNNEI. The CDR3 covers 15 residues. CDR3 residues: CASLFPGQNFNEQFF. CDR3 in DNA: TGTGCCAGCTTATTCCCGGGACAGAACTTCAATGAGCAGTTCTTC.